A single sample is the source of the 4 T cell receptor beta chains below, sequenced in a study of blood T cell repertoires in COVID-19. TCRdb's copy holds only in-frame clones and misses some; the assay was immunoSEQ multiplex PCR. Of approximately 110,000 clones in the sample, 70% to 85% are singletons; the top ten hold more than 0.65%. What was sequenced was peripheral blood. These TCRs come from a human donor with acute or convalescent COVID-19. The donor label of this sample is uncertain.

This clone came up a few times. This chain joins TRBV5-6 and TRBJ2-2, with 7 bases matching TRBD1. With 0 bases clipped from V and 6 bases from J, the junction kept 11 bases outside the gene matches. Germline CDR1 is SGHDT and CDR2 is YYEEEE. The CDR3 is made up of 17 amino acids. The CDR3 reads CASSLEGQTRLSGELFF. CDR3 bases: TGTGCCAGCAGCTTGGAGGGACAGACCCGTTTATCCGGGGAGCTGTTTTTT.

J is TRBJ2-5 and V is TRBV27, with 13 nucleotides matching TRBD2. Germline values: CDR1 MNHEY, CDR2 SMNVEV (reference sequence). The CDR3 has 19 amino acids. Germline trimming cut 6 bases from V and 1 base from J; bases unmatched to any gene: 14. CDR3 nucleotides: TGTGCCAGCAGCCGGAACCGACTAGCGGGGGGTTTGCCCCAAGAGACCCAGTACTTC. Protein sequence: CASSRNRLAGGLPQETQYF.

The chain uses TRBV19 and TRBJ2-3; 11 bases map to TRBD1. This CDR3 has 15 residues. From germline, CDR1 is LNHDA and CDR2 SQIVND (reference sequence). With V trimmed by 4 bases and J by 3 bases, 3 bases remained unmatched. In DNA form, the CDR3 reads TGTGCCAGTAGTACCGGGACAGGGGGAACAGATACGCAGTATTTT. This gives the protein CASSTGTGGTDTQYF.

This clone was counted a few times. CDR3 coding DNA: TGTGCCAGCAGGAGGGATGAACTTAGCAATCAGCCCCAGCATTTT. Protein: CASRRDELSNQPQHF. This chain links TRBV2 with TRBJ1-5; D unclear. Germline V CDR1 and CDR2: SNHLY, FYNNEI. V was shortened by 6 bases and J by 0 bases, with 12 bases between the two germline ends. The CDR3 loop spans 15 amino acids.